A selection of T cell receptor beta chains follows, all from one sample in a study of technical replicates of blood from a handful of donors. Sequencing used immunoSEQ multiplex PCR; TCRdb keeps in-frame clones, though not all of them. The repertoire holds 85,000 to 100,000 clones, with more than 90% as singletons. The specimen was T cells isolated from PBMCs. The receptor set was obtained from a human donor in good health. The CDR3 runs from the conserved cysteine through the conserved F or W. The D gene is left open where the match is weak. Expanded clones are given a class, and other clones once, few, many or no size at all.

clone size	CDR3 length	D gene	V gene	J gene	CDR3 DNA	CDR3 protein
.	14	.	TRBV6-5	TRBJ1-1	TGTGCCAGCAGTTACTCGGGCAGGGGCACTGAAGCTTTCTTT	CASSYSGRGTEAFF
.	17	.	TRBV5-4	TRBJ2-2	TGTGCCAGCAGCTTGGGGGCCGGGAGTAGTGGAGCCGGGGAGCTGTTTTTT	CASSLGAGSSGAGELFF
.	15	TRBD1	TRBV6-1	TRBJ1-1	TGTGCCAGCAGCCCCAGGGGGGACCTGAACACTGAAGCTTTCTTT	CASSPRGDLNTEAFF
.	18	TRBD2	TRBV27	TRBJ2-1	TGTGCCAGCAGTTTATCGAAGGGACTAGCGGTACTCTACAATGAGCAGTTCTTC	CASSLSKGLAVLYNEQFF
.	15	.	TRBV5-4	TRBJ2-3	TGTGCCAGCAGCTTAGAGGGCCTAAGCTGGGATACGCAGTATTTT	CASSLEGLSWDTQYF
.	14	.	TRBV5-4	TRBJ2-1	TGTGCCAGCACCCCCCCGGGAGAGGGCGGTGAGCAGTTCTTC	CASTPPGEGGEQFF
.	16	TRBD2	TRBV7-2	TRBJ2-3	TGTGCCAGCAGCTTAGGCTTTTGGCGGGGGGGGAATACGCAGTATTTT	CASSLGFWRGGNTQYF
.	16	TRBD2	TRBV29-1	TRBJ2-3	TGCAGCGTGGAAGGACTAGCGGGGGGGCCCTCAGATACGCAGTATTTT	CSVEGLAGGPSDTQYF
once	17	TRBD1	TRBV4-1	TRBJ1-5	TGCGCCAGCAGCCAAGGGGTAGGGGGCATTGGTAATCAGCCCCAGCATTTT	CASSQGVGGIGNQPQHF
.	16	TRBD2	TRBV2	TRBJ2-1	TGTGCCAGCAGAGTACTAGCGGGGGGCTCCTACAATGAGCAGTTCTTC	CASRVLAGGSYNEQFF
.	14	TRBD1	TRBV5-1	TRBJ1-3	TGCGCCAGCTCAGAACAGGGGTCTGGAAACACCATATATTTT	CASSEQGSGNTIYF
.	13	.	TRBV19	TRBJ2-7	TGTGCCAGTAGAAGGGCGGGTGTGGGCGAGCAGTACTTC	CASRRAGVGEQYF
.	18	.	TRBV7-2	TRBJ2-1	TGTGCCAGCAGCTCCCGTTTACTAGCCGGCTACGACGGCAATGAGCAGTTCTTC	CASSSRLLAGYDGNEQFF
.	15	.	TRBV7-4	TRBJ2-5	TGTGCCAGCAGCTCCACCCTGGAGGATCAAGAGACCCAGTACTTC	CASSSTLEDQETQYF
.	12	.	TRBV28	TRBJ2-5	TGTGCCAGCAGGACAGTACAAGAGACCCAGTACTTC	CASRTVQETQYF
once	14	TRBD1	TRBV6-5	TRBJ1-6	TGTGCCAGCAGTTGGGACAGTCAGATTTCACCCCTCCACTTT	CASSWDSQISPLHF
.	11	.	TRBV2	TRBJ2-1	TGTGCCAGCAGTGCAGGGTATGAGCAGTTCTTC	CASSAGYEQFF
.	18	TRBD2	TRBV14	TRBJ2-3	TGTGCCAGCAGCCATGGCTTGGGACTAGCGGGGAGCACAGATACGCAGTATTTT	CASSHGLGLAGSTDTQYF
once	19	.	TRBV12-5	TRBJ2-3	TGTGCTAGTGGTTTTAGGGCCCCGGGGCTTAGCGGCCACACAGATACGCAGTATTTT	CASGFRAPGLSGHTDTQYF
.	15	.	TRBV19	TRBJ2-7	TGTGCCAGTAGTATGGCGAGGGTCAAATCCTACGAGCAGTACTTC	CASSMARVKSYEQYF
.	13	.	TRBV29-1	TRBJ2-4	TGCAGCGCCGGTACTTTAGCCAAAAACATTCAGTACTTC	CSAGTLAKNIQYF
.	13	.	TRBV19	TRBJ2-1	TGTGCCAGTAGTGCTGACAGTTACAATGAGCAGTTCTTC	CASSADSYNEQFF
.	16	TRBD1	TRBV28	TRBJ1-5	TGTGCCAGCAGTTTTTGGACAGGGGGCCTCGATCAGCCCCAGCATTTT	CASSFWTGGLDQPQHF
.	16	.	TRBV6-4	TRBJ2-3	TGTGCCAGCAGCTACAACGGCGCTGAGGCTGCAGATACGCAGTATTTT	CASSYNGAEAADTQYF
.	15	.	TRBV6-6	TRBJ1-4	TGTGCCAGCAGTGACCTATCAGGGGATAATGAAAAACTGTTTTTT	CASSDLSGDNEKLFF
.	15	TRBD2	TRBV28	TRBJ2-7	TGTGCCAGCAGTTTATCACTAGCGGGAGCGTCCGAGCAGTACTTC	CASSLSLAGASEQYF
.	15	TRBD2	TRBV19	TRBJ2-1	TGTGCCAGTAGTATCGCTAGCGGGGGGTACAATGAGCAGTTCTTC	CASSIASGGYNEQFF
.	16	.	TRBV7-9	TRBJ1-4	TGTGCCAGCAGCTTCCCGGGTTCTGCAACTAATGAAAAACTGTTTTTT	CASSFPGSATNEKLFF
.	15	TRBD1	TRBV5-1	TRBJ1-5	TGCGCCAGCAGCTTGCGAGGGGGCGGCAATCAGCCCCAGCATTTT	CASSLRGGGNQPQHF
once	15	TRBD2	TRBV7-9	TRBJ2-7	TGTGCCAGCAGGCCCCTAGCGGGGATCTCCTACGAGCAGTACTTC	CASRPLAGISYEQYF
.	11	.	TRBV6-5	TRBJ1-5	TGTGCCAGCAGTTACCAGGAGGCCCAGCATTTT	CASSYQEAQHF
once	16	.	TRBV7-3	TRBJ2-3	TGTGCCAGCAGCCGGGGTTTAGCTCCTTCCACAGATACGCAGTATTTT	CASSRGLAPSTDTQYF
.	16	TRBD1	TRBV7-6	TRBJ2-3	TGTGCCAGCAGCTCAGGGGGACAGGGACTCACAGATACGCAGTATTTT	CASSSGGQGLTDTQYF
.	17	TRBD1	TRBV27	TRBJ2-7	TGTGCCAGCAGTCCGGGACAGGGTGTTTTTCCCTCCTACGAGCAGTACTTC	CASSPGQGVFPSYEQYF
.	15	.	TRBV18	TRBJ2-2	TGTGCCAGCTCACCACTAGACTACCAGTCCGGGGAGCTGTTTTTT	CASSPLDYQSGELFF
.	14	.	TRBV5-1	TRBJ1-1	TGCGCCAGCAGCAGAGACAGGATGAACACTGAAGCTTTCTTT	CASSRDRMNTEAFF
.	15	TRBD2	TRBV28	TRBJ2-7	TGTGCCAGCAGTTTCCGTATAGCGGGAGGATATGAGCAGTACTTC	CASSFRIAGGYEQYF
.	17	TRBD2	TRBV23-1	TRBJ2-1	TGCGCCAGCAGTCAGCGTGACTATACGAGGGAGGGAGATGAGCAGTTCTTC	CASSQRDYTREGDEQFF
.	19	TRBD2	TRBV6-1	TRBJ2-3	TGTGCCAGCAGTGGACTAGCGGGGGGTTATTCGGGGCCCACAGATACGCAGTATTTT	CASSGLAGGYSGPTDTQYF
once	13	.	TRBV2	TRBJ2-1	TGTGCCAGCAGTGATAACTTGATCAATGAGCAGTTCTTC	CASSDNLINEQFF
.	17	TRBD1	TRBV11-2	TRBJ1-2	TGTGCCAGCAGCTCGATCTCCGGGACAGGGGTTAACTATGGCTACACCTTC	CASSSISGTGVNYGYTF
.	13	TRBD2	TRBV2	TRBJ2-3	TGTGCCACCCTAGCGGGGTTTACAGATACGCAGTATTTT	CATLAGFTDTQYF
.	14	.	TRBV25-1	TRBJ2-2	TGTGCCAACAGCAGGGATTCGAACACCGGGGAGCTGTTTTTT	CANSRDSNTGELFF
.	12	.	TRBV9	TRBJ2-3	TGTGCCAGCAGCCCCCACACAGATACGCAGTATTTT	CASSPHTDTQYF
.	16	TRBD1	TRBV27	TRBJ1-1	TGTGCCAGCAGGACCGGACAGGGTGGGAGAAACACTGAAGCTTTCTTT	CASRTGQGGRNTEAFF
once	13	.	TRBV30	TRBJ2-3	TGTGCCTGGAGTGCCCCGACTTCGGATACGCAGTATTTT	CAWSAPTSDTQYF